The TCR beta chain described here comes from a study of OX40 agonist ivuxolimab in advanced cancers. Assay used: immunoSEQ multiplex PCR; TCRdb lists only in-frame clones, some missing. The sample records about 58,000 clones, roughly nine tenths being singletons. The V segment lost 3 bases and the J segment 9 bases; nucleotides outside the gene matches: 6. This CDR3 region has 14 residues. The V gene's germline CDR1 is SGHTA and CDR2 FQGTGA. This clone was picked up one time. The chain links TRBV7-3 to TRBJ2-7; 12 bases align to TRBD2. This clonotype originated in an adult with an advanced solid tumor such as melanoma, head and neck, liver or kidney cancer. The material sequenced was CD4+ or CD8+ T cells sorted from blood, taken in a trial of the OX40 agonist ivuxolimab. The CDR3 DNA follows: TGTGCCAGCAGCTTTGGACTAGCGGGGTCCGGGCAGTACTTC. It encodes CASSFGLAGSGQYF.